One and the same sample provided the 4 T cell receptor beta chains below, sequenced in a study of cytomegalovirus exposure and HLA in healthy donors. A multiplex PCR was run with 60 Vbeta primers and 13 Jbeta primers. Some clones are missing from TCRdb's copy, which holds only in-frame ones; the method was immunoSEQ multiplex PCR. This sample has about 37,000 clones; 80% to 90% occur once, and the top ten carry around a tenth. Material: PBMCs. Source of these receptors: a woman aged 40 to 50 in good health and CMV-seronegative.

This chain uses TRBV25-1 with TRBJ1-4; TRBD1 might be the D (6 bases). The CDR3 contains 15 residues. Trimming took 4 bases from V and 8 from J, leaving 17 bases between them. Germline V CDR1 and CDR2: MGHDK, SYGVNS. The CDR3 here is CASSAGGVGGEKLFF. In nucleotides, the CDR3 is TGTGCCAGCAGTGCTGGGGGGGTCGGGGGCGAAAAACTGTTTTTT.

DNA for the CDR3: TGTGCCAGCAGCTTGGATGGGTACTACGAGCAGTACGTC. Encoded protein: CASSLDGYYEQYV. V usage is TRBV5-4 and J usage is TRBJ2-7; D gene unclear. The CDR3 spans 13 residues. Germline CDR1 SGHNT, CDR2 YYREEE (reference sequence). V was trimmed by 0 bases and J by 3 bases, leaving 7 bases between them.

This clone was seen a handful of times. The rearrangement uses TRBV4-1 and TRBJ1-4; 9 nucleotides match TRBD1. Germline V lookup: CDR1 MGHRA, CDR2 YSYEKL. J gave up 8 bases and V 2 bases, and 6 bases lay outside the gene matches. The CDR3 extends over 15 amino acids. CDR3 sequence: CASSQFTGGPEKLFF. For the CDR3, the DNA is TGCGCCAGCAGCCAATTTACAGGGGGCCCAGAAAAACTGTTTTTT.

V is TRBV18 and J is TRBJ2-1, with D possibly TRBD2 on 5 matching bases. Trimming removed 4 bases from V and 8 bases from J, with 9 bases in between. The CDR3 sequence is 12 residues long. Looked up from germline, CDR1 is KGHSH and CDR2 is LQKENI. CDR3 DNA: TGTGCCAGCTCACAACGGGGAGATGAGCAGTTCTTC. Amino acids: CASSQRGDEQFF.